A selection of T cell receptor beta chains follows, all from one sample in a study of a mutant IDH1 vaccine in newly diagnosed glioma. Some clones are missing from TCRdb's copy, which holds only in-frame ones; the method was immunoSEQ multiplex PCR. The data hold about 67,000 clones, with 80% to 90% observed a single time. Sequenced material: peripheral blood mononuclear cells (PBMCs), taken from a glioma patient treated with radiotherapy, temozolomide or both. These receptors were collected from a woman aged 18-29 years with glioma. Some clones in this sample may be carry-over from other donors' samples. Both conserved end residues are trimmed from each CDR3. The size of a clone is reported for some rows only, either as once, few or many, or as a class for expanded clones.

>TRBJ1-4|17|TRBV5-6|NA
ASSFQTGHRWATNEKLF
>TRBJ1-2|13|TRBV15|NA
ATSRDAGGGYGYT
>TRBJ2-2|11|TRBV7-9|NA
ASSLVQTGELF
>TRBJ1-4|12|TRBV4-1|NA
ASSQGTDLGKLF
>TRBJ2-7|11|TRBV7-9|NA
ASSLVPLYEQY
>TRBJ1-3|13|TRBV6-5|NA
ASSFGTGAGNTIY
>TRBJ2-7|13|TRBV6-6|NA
ASSFSGTGPYEQY
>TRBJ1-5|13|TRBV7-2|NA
ASSSRPWGNQPQH
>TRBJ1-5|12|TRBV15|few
ATTLPGLNQPQH
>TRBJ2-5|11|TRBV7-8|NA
ASGTPLVETQY
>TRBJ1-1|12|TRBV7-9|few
ASSLKLGREKAF
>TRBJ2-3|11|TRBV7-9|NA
ASAGMWGDTQY
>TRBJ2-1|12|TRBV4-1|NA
ASSQDPQGNEQF
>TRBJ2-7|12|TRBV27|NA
ASSLSLLSYEQY
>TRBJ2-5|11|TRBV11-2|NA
ASIGGRGETQY
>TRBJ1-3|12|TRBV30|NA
AWGTGLAGNTIY
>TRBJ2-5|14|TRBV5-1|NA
ASSEGSGGPSETQY
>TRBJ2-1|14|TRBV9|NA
ASSAVLAGSYNEQF
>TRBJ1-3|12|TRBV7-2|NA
ASRPQQGGNTIY
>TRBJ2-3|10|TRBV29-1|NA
SVSSLGDTQY
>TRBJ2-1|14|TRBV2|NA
ASSLKRPSSYNEQF
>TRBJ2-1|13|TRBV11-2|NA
ASSSLAGPYNEQF
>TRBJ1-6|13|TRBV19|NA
ASSIQEGLGSPLH
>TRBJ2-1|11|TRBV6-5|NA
ASRKHTSNEQF
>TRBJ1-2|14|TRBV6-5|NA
ASSYFFAETDYGYT
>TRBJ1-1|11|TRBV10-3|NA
AIRQLPGTEAF
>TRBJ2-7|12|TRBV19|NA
ASSMYDRTYEQY
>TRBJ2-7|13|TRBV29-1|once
SARIPWRLTEEQY
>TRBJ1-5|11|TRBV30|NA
AWNFERVQPQH
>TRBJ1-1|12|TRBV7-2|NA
ASSLAGVNTEAF
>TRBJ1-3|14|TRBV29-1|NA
SVVGGSSHSGNTIY
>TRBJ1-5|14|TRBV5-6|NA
ASSERTGGARQPQH
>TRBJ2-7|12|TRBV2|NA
ASSMDTPNDEQY
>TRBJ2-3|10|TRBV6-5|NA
ASSANTDTQY
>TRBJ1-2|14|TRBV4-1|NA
ASSSPGTSAGSGYT
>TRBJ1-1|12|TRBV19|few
ASSILGGATEAF